This is a list of T cell receptor beta chains from one sample in a study of T cells in Graves' hyperthyroidism and ophthalmopathy. TCRdb itself ran the multiplex PCR reads through MiXCR, one entry per CDR3 protein. In the table there are under 250,000 distinct CDR3 sequences, 24% of which are singletons. Sequencing was performed on blood. These receptors all stem from a woman in her forties with Graves' ophthalmopathy. Each CDR3 is given with its conserved first and last residue. The order of the fields is J gene, clone size, CDR3 length, D gene, V gene, CDR3 DNA, CDR3 protein. A D gene is named only where the DNA matches it firmly. Clone size is not always given. Where it is, it says once, few, many or a class for expanded clones.

>TRBJ1-1|NA|16|NA|TRBV5-1
TGCGCCAGCAGCTGGGGGGGGGCCGGGTCGGGCACTGAAGCTTTCTTT
CASSWGGAGSGTEAFF
>TRBJ1-2|once|15|TRBD1|TRBV6-1
TGTGCCAGCAGTGAGGGACAGGGTAATAACTATGGCTACACCTTC
CASSEGQGNNYGYTF
>TRBJ1-5|NA|13|NA|TRBV6-1
TGTGCCAGCAGACGAGAAGAACGTCAGCCCCAGCATTTT
CASRREERQPQHF
>TRBJ1-5|NA|14|NA|TRBV12-3/TRBV12-4
TGTGCCAGCAGCTCCCTTGCGGCGTTGCAGCCCCAGCATTTT
CASSSLAALQPQHF
>TRBJ1-2|NA|16|NA|TRBV28
TGTGCTATCAGTCCAGCCGGGACAAGCTCTAACTATGGCTACACCTTC
CAISPAGTSSNYGYTF
>TRBJ2-5|many|13|NA|TRBV7-6
TGTGCCAGCAGCTTAGTTCCCGGGGAGACCCAGTACTTC
CASSLVPGETQYF
>TRBJ1-1|many|14|NA|TRBV19
TGTGCCAGTGGTTTTAAGGGGGTCAACACTGAAGCTTTCTTT
CASGFKGVNTEAFF
>TRBJ1-2|NA|12|NA|TRBV2
TGTGCCAGCAGTGCAGCCCCCTATGGCTACACCTTC
CASSAAPYGYTF
>TRBJ2-7|many|17|NA|TRBV5-1
TGCGCCAGCAGCGCATCCCCTGGACTCAACCTAAAAAACGAGCAGTACTTC
CASSASPGLNLKNEQYF
>TRBJ2-5|NA|16|TRBD2|TRBV19
TGTGCCAGTAGGGGAGCGGGGGCGGCTCGGATGGAGACCCAGTACTTC
CASRGAGAARMETQYF
>TRBJ1-2|many|14|NA|TRBV12-3/TRBV12-4
TGTGCCAGCAGCCTGACAGAAACGGACTATGGCTACACCTTC
CASSLTETDYGYTF
>TRBJ1-5|many|16|NA|TRBV20-1
TGCAGTGCGTATGCCAGTGGGCTTTGGGGCAATCAGCCCCAGCATTTT
CSAYASGLWGNQPQHF
>TRBJ2-2|many|14|NA|TRBV27
TGTGCCAGCAGCCAGAAGGCTAGGACCGGGGAGCTGTTTTTT
CASSQKARTGELFF
>TRBJ2-7|many|14|TRBD2|TRBV20-1
TGCAGTGGGGGGGGGACGGGAGAGAACTACGAGCAGTACTTC
CSGGGTGENYEQYF
>TRBJ2-5|NA|14|TRBD1|TRBV7-2
TGTGCCAGCAGCGGAACCGGGACAGTAGAGACCCAGTACTTC
CASSGTGTVETQYF
>TRBJ2-2|many|15|TRBD1|TRBV29-1
TGCAGCGCCGACCTACAGGGGTTTGGCACCGGGGAGCTGTTTTTT
CSADLQGFGTGELFF
>TRBJ2-5|many|11|NA|TRBV28
TGTGCCAGCAGTTTTCTTGGGACCCAGTACTTC
CASSFLGTQYF
>TRBJ2-2|many|17|TRBD1|TRBV15
TGTGCCACCAGCGACGCCGACAGGGCGAGCGGAACCGGGGAGCTGTTTTTT
CATSDADRASGTGELFF
>TRBJ2-2|many|15|NA|TRBV12-3/TRBV12-4
TGTGCCAGCAGTTTAGGGGGGCAGTACACCGGGGAGCTGTTTTTT
CASSLGGQYTGELFF
>TRBJ1-5|many|13|NA|TRBV28
TGTGCCAGCAGTAAATATAGCAATCAGCCCCAGCATTTT
CASSKYSNQPQHF
>TRBJ2-7|many|13|NA|TRBV20-1
TGCAGTGCTAGGTGGGGGCCCCGCTACGAGCAGTACTTC
CSARWGPRYEQYF
>TRBJ1-2|many|13|NA|TRBV7-9
TGTGCCAGCAGCCCTGACGGGGACTATGGCTACACCTTC
CASSPDGDYGYTF
>TRBJ1-6|many|16|NA|TRBV28
TGTGCCAGCACTTCGGCTTACAGCTCCTATAATTCACCCCTCCACTTT
CASTSAYSSYNSPLHF
>TRBJ2-7|many|15|TRBD1|TRBV19
TGTGCCAGTAGTATAGCCCGGGACAGGGGCTACGAGCAGTACTTC
CASSIARDRGYEQYF
>TRBJ2-7|NA|14|NA|TRBV6-1
TGTGCCAGCAGTGAAGCCCTGAGTGGTTACGAGCAGTACTTC
CASSEALSGYEQYF
>TRBJ1-3|NA|15|TRBD1|TRBV28
TGTGCCAGCAGCTCCGGGACAGCCTCTGGAAACACCATATATTTT
CASSSGTASGNTIYF
>TRBJ2-5|many|13|NA|TRBV7-9
TGTGCCAGCAGCCCCGGCGGGATTGAGACCCAGTACTTC
CASSPGGIETQYF
>TRBJ1-1|NA|11|NA|TRBV6-2/TRBV6-3
TGTGCCAGCAGCTCCAGGGCTGAAGCTTTCTTT
CASSSRAEAFF
>TRBJ2-7|NA|14|TRBD1|TRBV3-1
TGTGCCAGCAGCCAAGGACAGGGTCTTGGCGAGCAGTACTTC
CASSQGQGLGEQYF
>TRBJ2-5|NA|15|NA|TRBV5-1
TGCGCCAGCAGCTTGCCCGCCGGGACCCAAGAGACCCAGTACTTC
CASSLPAGTQETQYF
>TRBJ1-1|NA|13|NA|TRBV12-3/TRBV12-4
TGTGCCAGCAGTCGACAGGTTTGGACTGAAGCTTTCTTT
CASSRQVWTEAFF
>TRBJ1-2|few|14|NA|TRBV7-8
TGTGCCAGCAGCTCCGGGCTGAATCCGGGGGGCTACACCTTC
CASSSGLNPGGYTF
>TRBJ1-6|few|14|NA|TRBV27
TGTGCCAGCAGCCTAGGGCCCGGTGGTTCACCCCTCCACTTT
CASSLGPGGSPLHF
>TRBJ1-6|many|16|NA|TRBV28
TGTGCCAGCAACTCCCTCGCGGGTACGCTCAATTCACCCCTCCACTTT
CASNSLAGTLNSPLHF
>TRBJ1-1|many|13|TRBD1|TRBV19
TGTGCCAGCCGGGACAGGGGTACCACTGAAGCTTTCTTT
CASRDRGTTEAFF
>TRBJ2-2|many|18|TRBD2|TRBV11-2
TGTGCCAGCAGCCACCTTGATATAGCGGGACTGAACACCGGGGAGCTGTTTTTT
CASSHLDIAGLNTGELFF
>TRBJ1-5|NA|18|TRBD1|TRBV15
TGTGCCACCAGCAGAGGTTGGAACAGGGGCCATAGCAATCAGCCCCAGCATTTT
CATSRGWNRGHSNQPQHF
>TRBJ2-7|many|14|TRBD1|TRBV28
TGTGCCAGCAGCACGGACAGGTTTAGAGTCGAGCAGTACTTC
CASSTDRFRVEQYF
>TRBJ1-2|many|13|NA|TRBV29-1
TGCAGCGTTGTATCCGGGAACGGGGATGGCTACACCTTC
CSVVSGNGDGYTF
>TRBJ1-1|NA|15|NA|TRBV12-3/TRBV12-4
TGTGCCAGCAGTCTGGCCAGGGAAAGGAACACTGAAGCTTTCTTT
CASSLARERNTEAFF
>TRBJ2-7|many|13|NA|TRBV7-2
TGTGCCAGCAGCACGGACAGTTCCTACGAGCAGTACTTC
CASSTDSSYEQYF
>TRBJ2-7|NA|14|TRBD1|TRBV27
TGTGCCAGCGGCCGGACAGGGGCATACTACGAGCAGTACTTC
CASGRTGAYYEQYF
>TRBJ2-7|NA|15|NA|TRBV20-1
TGCAGTGCTGAACTTATCTGGCAGGGAAGGGACGAGCAGTACTTC
CSAELIWQGRDEQYF
>TRBJ1-1|NA|11|NA|TRBV20-1
TGCAGTGGGACGTCGAACACTGAAGCTTTCTTT
CSGTSNTEAFF
>TRBJ2-5|many|13|NA|TRBV7-2
TGTGCCAGCAGCGCCGGGACTTTGGAGACCCAGTACTTC
CASSAGTLETQYF
>TRBJ2-7|many|19|NA|TRBV11-2
TGTGCCAGCAGCTTAGAAAGAGGAGGAGGGGGGCCAAGGTCCTACGAGCAGTACTTC
CASSLERGGGGPRSYEQYF
>TRBJ2-7|NA|14|TRBD2|TRBV9
TGTGCCAGCAGCGTAGAAGGCGGGAGCTACGAGCAGTACTTC
CASSVEGGSYEQYF
>TRBJ2-7|NA|15|TRBD1|TRBV3-1
TGTGCCAGCAGCCACCGACAGGGAGCCGTCTACGAGCAGTACTTC
CASSHRQGAVYEQYF
>TRBJ2-2|many|15|TRBD2|TRBV7-9
TGTGCCAGCAGCGCCGGGACTAGCGGGAGCGAGGAGCTGTTTTTT
CASSAGTSGSEELFF
>TRBJ1-1|many|13|NA|TRBV9
TGTGCCAGCTCTAGGACGCCGAACACTGAAGCTTTCTTT
CASSRTPNTEAFF
>TRBJ1-2|NA|14|TRBD1|TRBV27
TGTGCCAGCAGCCCCCGACAGGGCGCCTATGGCTACACCTTC
CASSPRQGAYGYTF
>TRBJ1-2|once|14|NA|TRBV12-3/TRBV12-4
TGTGCCAGCACTGCGTTGGGGACGGGATATGGCTACACCTTC
CASTALGTGYGYTF
>TRBJ1-5|many|12|NA|TRBV12-3/TRBV12-4
TGTGCCAGCAGCACTAAGAATCAGCCCCAGCATTTT
CASSTKNQPQHF
>TRBJ2-5|many|12|NA|TRBV2
TGTGCCGGGATTAGGGTAGGAGAGACCCAGTACTTC
CAGIRVGETQYF
>TRBJ2-7|many|15|NA|TRBV19
TGTGCCAGTAGTATAGCTAGGGATCCCGCCTACGAGCAGTACTTC
CASSIARDPAYEQYF